The 30 T cell receptor beta chains presented below share a single source sample, sequenced in a study of blood T cell repertoires in COVID-19. Profiling relied on immunoSEQ multiplex PCR, and the TCRdb table lists in-frame clones only, not all of them. The sample lists 440,000 or so clones, about 91% seen once, with about 1.6% in the top ten. Input material: peripheral blood. The source of these receptors is a woman in her forties with COVID-19, enrolled during active disease.

This chain connects TRBV2 to TRBJ2-7, with D perhaps TRBD2 (7 bases). CDR3 length: 15 amino acids. Deletions cut 1 base from V and 4 bases from J, with 14 bases between. Germline values: CDR1 SNHLY, CDR2 FYNNEI. The CDR3 region is CASSEGRGGLYEQYF. The DNA for the CDR3 is TGTGCCAGCAGTGAAGGAAGGGGGGGCCTATACGAGCAGTACTTC.

In its sample, this clone was seen once. The V gene is TRBV28, the J gene TRBJ1-1, with TRBD1 identical over 7 bases. With 6 bases clipped from V and 7 bases from J, the junction kept 14 bases outside the gene matches. There are 15 residues in the CDR3. CDR1 and CDR2 from the germline V gene are MDHEN and SYDVKM. The CDR3, as DNA: TGTGCCAGCAGCAAGGAACAGGGGCGCGCCTTTGAAGCTTTCTTT. It specifies CASSKEQGRAFEAFF.

Comments on this clone: An end of the junction differs from the germline gene, which may be a read error. The V call is TRBV6-5, the J call TRBJ2-7; D might be TRBD2 (5 bases). The CDR3 is 11 residues long. Germline V CDR1 and CDR2: MNHEY, SVGAGI. The CDR3 region is CASSLKSGAHF. The CDR3 DNA reads TGTGCCAGCTCGTTGAAGAGCGGTGCGCACTTC.

The J gene is TRBJ2-2, the V gene TRBV15, with 9 bases lining up with TRBD1. The CDR3 is 15 residues long. Germline CDR1 reads LNHNV; CDR2 reads YYDKDF (reference sequence). The V segment lost 3 bases and the J segment 4 bases; nucleotides outside the gene matches: 3. The CDR3 sequence is CATSRDRGGTGELFF. In nucleotides, the CDR3 is TGTGCCACCAGCAGGGACAGGGGCGGCACCGGGGAGCTGTTTTTT. Full variable domain (remainder filled in from reference TRBV15 and TRBJ2-2): DAMVIQNPRYQVTQFGKPVTLSCSQTLNHNVMYWYQQKSSQAPKLLFHYYDKDFNNEADTPDNFQSRRPNTSFCFLDIRSPGLGDTAMYLCATSRDRGGTGELFFGEGSRLTVL.

The rearrangement joins TRBV28 to TRBJ2-5, with TRBD2 identical over 12 bases. J was trimmed by 5 bases and V by 6 bases; bases with no gene match: 4. The CDR3 totals 14 residues. Germline V gene sequence: CDR1 MDHEN, CDR2 SYDVKM. CDR3 region: CASRPSGRGETQYF. In DNA, the CDR3 is TGTGCCAGCAGGCCTAGCGGGAGGGGGGAGACCCAGTACTTC.

The chain employs TRBV7-2 and TRBJ1-2, with 10 bases aligning to TRBD1. The CDR3 contains 13 residues. Germline V lookup: CDR1 SGHTA, CDR2 FQGNSA. V was clipped by 4 bases and J by 6 bases; unmatched bases: 2. Here the CDR3 DNA reads TGTGCCAGCAGCTGGACAGGGGGAAATGGCTACACCTTC. This translates into CASSWTGGNGYTF. The whole variable domain, remainder taken from reference TRBV7-2 and TRBJ1-2, is GAGVSQSPSNKVTEKGKDVELRCDPISGHTALYWYRQSLGQGLEFLIYFQGNSAPDKSGLPSDRFSAERTGGSVSTLTIQRTQQEDSAVYLCASSWTGGNGYTFGSGTRLTVV.

The chain joins TRBV29-1 to TRBJ2-5, with 7 bases lining up with TRBD1. This CDR3 spans 15 amino acids. V shed 2 bases, J shed 3 bases, and the junction held 9 bases outside the gene matches. Germline V gene data show CDR1 as SQVTM and CDR2 as ANQGSEA. In DNA, the CDR3 is TGCAGCGTTGAACCCAGAGGGACAGCTGAAGAGACCCAGTACTTC. Its translation is CSVEPRGTAEETQYF. The whole variable domain, remainder taken from reference TRBV29-1 and TRBJ2-5, is SAVISQKPSRDICQRGTSLTIQCQVDSQVTMMFWYRQQPGQSLTLIATANQGSEATYESGFVIDKFPISRPNLTFSTLTVSNMSPEDSSIYLCSVEPRGTAEETQYFGPGTRLLVL.

This clone was picked up one time. The chain is built from TRBV9 and TRBJ1-5; 7 bases map to TRBD1. J lost 3 bases, V lost 4 bases, and 10 bases had no gene match. CDR3 size: 16 residues. Germline V gene data show CDR1 as SGDLS and CDR2 as YYNGEE. The CDR3 loop is CASSPSPGTDNQPQHF. The CDR3 bases are TGTGCCAGCAGCCCTAGCCCCGGGACAGACAATCAGCCCCAGCATTTT.

CDR3 in amino acids: CASSLWGQGRNEQYF. Written as DNA, the CDR3 is TGTGCCAGCAGTTTATGGGGACAGGGAAGGAACGAGCAGTACTTC. The rearrangement joins TRBV28 to TRBJ2-7; 9 positions agree with TRBD1. V shed 0 bases, J shed 5 bases, and the junction held 5 bases outside the gene matches. CDR3 size: 15 residues. Germline V gives CDR1 MDHEN, CDR2 SYDVKM.

V gene TRBV3-1 (or the pseudogene TRBV3-2) combines with J gene TRBJ2-1, with 11 bases matching TRBD2. Losses at the gene ends were 0 bases for V and 5 bases for J; bases not matched to a gene: 9. The CDR3 spans 18 residues. From germline, CDR1 is LGHDT and CDR2 YNNKEL (reference sequence). CDR3 amino acids: CASSQDFGTSGPNNEQFF. The CDR3 DNA follows: TGTGCCAGCAGCCAAGATTTTGGGACTAGCGGACCTAACAATGAGCAGTTCTTC.

The chain links TRBV28 to TRBJ2-7, with a tentative D call TRBD1 (5 bases). This CDR3 region has 13 residues. Trimming took 3 bases from V and 1 from J, leaving 7 bases between them. Germline V gene data show CDR1 as MDHEN and CDR2 as SYDVKM. For the CDR3, the DNA is TGTGCCAGCAGTTTGAGACAGTCCTACGAGCAGTACTTC. This gives the protein CASSLRQSYEQYF.

This chain links TRBV4-3 with TRBJ2-3, with 8 bases identical to TRBD1. The CDR3 consists of 18 residues. V was clipped by 0 bases and J by 2 bases; unmatched bases: 10. The germline gives CDR1 LGHNA, CDR2 YSLEER. The CDR3, as DNA: TGCGCCAGCAGCCAAGAGATAGGCAGGGGGCTTACCACAGATACGCAGTATTTT. This encodes CASSQEIGRGLTTDTQYF.

To note about this clone: The junction and the germline gene differ at one end; a read error may be behind it. The chain recombines TRBV5-1 with TRBJ2-7; 8 bases line up with TRBD1. The germline V gene encodes CDR1 SGHRS and CDR2 YFSETQ. The CDR3 length is 14 residues. The DNA of the CDR3 is TGCGCCAGCAGGTCGACAGGGGTCTCCCACGAGCAGTACTTC. Its translation: CASRSTGVSHEQYF.

This clone was seen only once. The chain has TRBV7-9 and TRBJ1-2, with a weak D call TRBD1 (5 bases). Germline values: CDR1 SEHNR, CDR2 FQNEAQ (reference sequence). The CDR3 totals 13 residues. The germline V and J ends were trimmed by 5 bases and 2 bases, with 9 bases remaining between them. As DNA, the CDR3 is TGTGCCAGCAGCATGGGGCAGAACTATGGCTACACCTTC. This translates into CASSMGQNYGYTF. The whole variable domain, remainder taken from reference TRBV7-9 and TRBJ1-2, is DTGVSQNPRHKITKRGQNVTFRCDPISEHNRLYWYRQTLGQGPEFLTYFQNEAQLEKSRLLSDRFSAERPKGSFSTLEIQRTEQGDSAMYLCASSMGQNYGYTFGSGTRLTVV.

The CDR3 loop reads CAWSVHELLAEPTDTQYF. For the CDR3, the DNA is TGTGCCTGGAGTGTTCACGAGCTACTAGCGGAACCCACAGATACGCAGTATTTT. The rearrangement uses TRBV30 and TRBJ2-3; TRBD2 matches 8 bases. CDR1 and CDR2 from the germline V gene are GTSNPN and SVGIG (reference sequence). After removal of 0 bases from V and 2 bases from J, the junction contained 13 bases not matched to a gene. The CDR3 runs to 18 residues.

The chain joins TRBV19 to TRBJ1-2, with a possible D match to TRBD1 (6 bases). Germline CDR1 is LNHDA and CDR2 is SQIVND (reference sequence). V dropped 6 bases and J dropped 2 bases, with 13 bases sitting between them. This CDR3 comprises 14 residues. In nucleotides, the CDR3 is TGTGCCAGTAGCCTACAGGGTCGCAACTATGGCTACACCTTC. Amino acid sequence: CASSLQGRNYGYTF. Looking up the rest from reference TRBV19 and TRBJ1-2 gives the full variable domain: DGGITQSPKYLFRKEGQNVTLSCEQNLNHDAMYWYRQDPGQGLRLIYYSQIVNDFQKGDIAEGYSVSREKKESFPLTVTSAQKNPTAFYLCASSLQGRNYGYTFGSGTRLTVV.

The rearrangement uses TRBV5-1 and TRBJ1-6; unclear D gene. Trimming stripped 4 bases from V and 7 bases from J, with 21 bases between. The CDR3 is 17 residues long. The V gene's germline CDR1 is SGHRS and CDR2 YFSETQ. The CDR3 spells CASSRNQATLTNSPLHF. The CDR3, as DNA: TGCGCCAGCAGCCGCAACCAGGCAACCCTAACCAATTCACCCCTCCACTTT.

This clone was counted a single time. The chain couples TRBV7-8 to TRBJ1-5, with 7 bases aligning to TRBD1. Unmatched junction bases numbered 4, after V lost 5 bases and J lost 3 bases. The CDR3 is made up of 14 amino acids. The V gene's germline CDR1 is SGHVS and CDR2 FQNEAQ. The CDR3 region is CASSPGQNNQPQHF. CDR3 coding DNA: TGTGCCAGCAGCCCGGGACAGAACAATCAGCCCCAGCATTTT.

The chain carries TRBV7-9 and TRBJ2-7, with a weak D call TRBD2 (5 bases). CDR1 is SEHNR and CDR2 is FQNEAQ in the germline V gene (reference sequence). V was pared by 8 bases and J by 3 bases, with 20 bases between. The CDR3 loop spans 15 amino acids. The CDR3 DNA sequence: TGTGCCAGCCGACAACCCGGGGTCGGCCACTACGAGCAGTACTTC. Translating gives CASRQPGVGHYEQYF.

This chain uses TRBV18 with TRBJ2-7; weak D call: TRBD1 (5 bases). Trimming shortened V by 5 bases and J by 0 bases, and 14 bases separated the two germline ends. Germline V CDR1 and CDR2: KGHSH, LQKENI. The CDR3 has 15 residues. CDR3 nucleotide sequence: TGTGCCAGCTCATTCGTTAGCAGGGCCTCCTACGAGCAGTACTTC. It is translated as CASSFVSRASYEQYF.

The V call is TRBV19, the J call TRBJ1-2, with D unresolved. The CDR3 has 11 residues. Per germline, CDR1 LNHDA and CDR2 SQIVND (reference sequence). The V end lost 9 bases, the J end lost 4 bases, and 9 bases lay between the germline ends. For the CDR3, the DNA is TGTGCCAGCACACGATTCTATGGCTACACCTTC. Translation gives CASTRFYGYTF.

The chain carries TRBV28 and TRBJ2-1; TRBD2 matches at 12 bases. Germline loops: CDR1 MDHEN, CDR2 SYDVKM. The V segment lost 3 bases and the J segment 4 bases; nucleotides outside the gene matches: 4. The CDR3 contains 16 residues. CDR3 coding DNA: TGTGCCAGCAGTTTTAGACTAGCGGGAGTATACAATGAGCAGTTCTTC. Residues: CASSFRLAGVYNEQFF.

The chain joins TRBV6-5 to TRBJ1-6; no reliable D call. This CDR3 has 15 residues. Germline CDR1 and CDR2: MNHEY and SVGAGI. Trimming cost V 6 bases and J 0 bases, with 9 bases left between them. The DNA of the CDR3 is TGTGCCAGCAGACTCAAAAGCTCCTATAATTCACCCCTCCACTTT. Encoded protein: CASRLKSSYNSPLHF.

V is TRBV4-3 and J is TRBJ1-3; possibly TRBD1 for D (5 bases). There are 17 residues in the CDR3. Germline CDR1 is LGHNA and CDR2 is YSLEER. V was shortened by 3 bases and J by 1 base, with 16 bases between the two germline ends. In DNA, the CDR3 is TGCGCCAGCAGCCAGAGCAGGGCCCAGTCATCTGGAAACACCATATATTTT. Translated: CASSQSRAQSSGNTIYF.

This clone turned up a few times. The J gene is TRBJ1-1, the V gene TRBV28, with TRBD1 as a possible D gene (5 bases). Germline assignment: CDR1 MDHEN and CDR2 SYDVKM. CDR3 length equals 16 residues. The germline V and J ends were trimmed by 7 bases and 1 base, with 19 bases remaining between them. The CDR3 sequence is CASTATLGLTNTEAFF. The CDR3 nucleotides are TGTGCCAGCACCGCCACGCTGGGACTGACGAACACTGAAGCTTTCTTT.

J is TRBJ2-1 and V is TRBV11-3; D unresolved. Germline loops: CDR1 SGHNT, CDR2 YENEEA. CDR3 length equals 16 residues. The germline V and J ends were trimmed by 1 base and 3 bases, with 13 bases remaining between them. As DNA, the CDR3 is TGTGCCAGCAGCTTAGGAGTCGCGTATTTCTACAATGAGCAGTTCTTC. It is translated as CASSLGVAYFYNEQFF.

V and J are TRBV7-2 and TRBJ1-2; D is possibly TRBD1 (5 bases). Trimming pared 5 bases from V and 4 bases from J, leaving 11 bases between. CDR3 length: 13 residues. Germline-derived CDR1 and CDR2 are SGHTA and FQGNSA. The CDR3 DNA reads TGTGCCAGCAGCAATACAGGTGGCTATGGCTACACCTTC. Translated, it gives CASSNTGGYGYTF.

V usage is TRBV18 and J usage is TRBJ1-1; the D is unclear. V was pared by 3 bases and J by 0 bases, with 11 bases between. The V gene's germline CDR1 is KGHSH and CDR2 LQKENI. The CDR3 is made up of 15 amino acids. Written as DNA, the CDR3 is TGTGCCAGCTCACCCGACTCGCGTTTGAACACTGAAGCTTTCTTT. Encoded protein: CASSPDSRLNTEAFF. Combining the CDR3 with reference TRBV18 and TRBJ1-1 gives the whole variable domain NAGVMQNPRHLVRRRGQEARLRCSPMKGHSHVYWYRQLPEEGLKFMVYLQKENIIDESGMPKERFSAEFPKEGPSILRIQQVVRGDSAAYFCASSPDSRLNTEAFFGQGTRLTVV.

Comments on this clone: The identical CDR3 is also encoded by other nucleotide sequences in the sample. The chain couples TRBV7-2 to TRBJ1-1, with 10 bases that match TRBD1. This CDR3 spans 14 amino acids. Germline CDR1 and CDR2: SGHTA and FQGNSA. Trimming removed 6 bases from V and 3 bases from J; junction bases left unmatched: 4. The CDR3 DNA reads as TGTGCCAGCAGTCGACAGGGGGCGGACACTGAAGCTTTCTTT. Translation: CASSRQGADTEAFF.

The V and J genes are TRBV6-1 and TRBJ2-7, with 9 positions matching TRBD1. CDR1 is MNHNS, CDR2 SASEGT, per germline. Losses at the gene ends were 2 bases for V and 12 bases for J; bases not matched to a gene: 8. The CDR3 has 13 residues. The CDR3 nucleotides read TGTGCCAGCAGTGAAACGGGGGACAGGGATCCGTACTTC. Translation gives CASSETGDRDPYF.